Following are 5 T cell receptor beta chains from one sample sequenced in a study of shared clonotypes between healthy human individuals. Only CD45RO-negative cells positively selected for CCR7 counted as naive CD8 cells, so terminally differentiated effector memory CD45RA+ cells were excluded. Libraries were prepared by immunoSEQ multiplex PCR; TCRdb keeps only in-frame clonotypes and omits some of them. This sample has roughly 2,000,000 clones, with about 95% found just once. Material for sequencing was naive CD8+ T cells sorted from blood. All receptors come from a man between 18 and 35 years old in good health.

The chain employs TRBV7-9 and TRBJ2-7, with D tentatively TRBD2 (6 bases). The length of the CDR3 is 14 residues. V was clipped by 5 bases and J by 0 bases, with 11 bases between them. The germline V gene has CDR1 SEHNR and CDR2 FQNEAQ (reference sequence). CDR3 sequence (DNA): TGTGCCAGCAGCCGTGGGGGGAGCTCCTACGAGCAGTACTTC. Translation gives CASSRGGSSYEQYF.

The CDR3 nucleotides read TGTGCCAGCAGCTTCAAGGGGGGGGAGTACTTC. Amino acid sequence: CASSFKGGEYF. This rearrangement joins TRBV5-4 to TRBJ2-7; D might be TRBD2 (7 bases). Germline V gives CDR1 SGHNT, CDR2 YYREEE (reference sequence). Deletions cut 2 bases from V and 11 bases from J, with 11 bases between. This CDR3 region has 11 residues.

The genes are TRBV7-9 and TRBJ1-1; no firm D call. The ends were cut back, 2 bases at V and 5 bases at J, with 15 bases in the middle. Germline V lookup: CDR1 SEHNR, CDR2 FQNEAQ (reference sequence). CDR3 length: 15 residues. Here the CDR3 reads CASSLIGVESTEAFF. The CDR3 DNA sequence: TGTGCCAGCAGCTTAATCGGGGTAGAATCGACTGAAGCTTTCTTT.

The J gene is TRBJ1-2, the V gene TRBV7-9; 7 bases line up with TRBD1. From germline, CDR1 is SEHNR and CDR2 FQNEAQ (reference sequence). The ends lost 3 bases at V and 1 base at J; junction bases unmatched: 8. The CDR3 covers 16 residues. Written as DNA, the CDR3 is TGTGCCAGCAGCTTCGAGAGGACAGGCCTTAACTATGGCTACACCTTC. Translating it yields CASSFERTGLNYGYTF.

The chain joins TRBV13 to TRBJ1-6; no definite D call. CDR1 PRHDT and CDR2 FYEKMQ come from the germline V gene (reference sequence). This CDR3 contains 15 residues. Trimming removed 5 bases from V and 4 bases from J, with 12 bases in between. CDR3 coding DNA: TGTGCCAGCAGCACCACTACAGCGTATAATTCACCCCTCCACTTT. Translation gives CASSTTTAYNSPLHF.